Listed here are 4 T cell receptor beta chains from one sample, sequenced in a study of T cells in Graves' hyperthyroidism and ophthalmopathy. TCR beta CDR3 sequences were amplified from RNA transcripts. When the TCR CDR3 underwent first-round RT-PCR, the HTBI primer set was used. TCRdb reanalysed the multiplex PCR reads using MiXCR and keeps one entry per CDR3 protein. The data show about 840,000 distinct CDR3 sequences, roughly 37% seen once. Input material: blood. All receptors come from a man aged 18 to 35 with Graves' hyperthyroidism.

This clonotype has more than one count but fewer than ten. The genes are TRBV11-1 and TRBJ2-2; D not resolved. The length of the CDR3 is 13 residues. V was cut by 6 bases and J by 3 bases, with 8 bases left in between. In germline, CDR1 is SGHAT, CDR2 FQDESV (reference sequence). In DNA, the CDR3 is TGTGCCAGCAGTTTACATGACACCGGGGAGCTGTTTTTT. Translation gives CASSLHDTGELFF.

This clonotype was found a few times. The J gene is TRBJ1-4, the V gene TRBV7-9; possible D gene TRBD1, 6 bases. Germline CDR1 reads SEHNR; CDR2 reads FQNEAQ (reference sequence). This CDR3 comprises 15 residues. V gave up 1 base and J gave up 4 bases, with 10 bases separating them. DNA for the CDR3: TGTGCCAGCAGCTTAGGGGGGGCCTATAATGAAAAACTGTTTTTT. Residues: CASSLGGAYNEKLFF.

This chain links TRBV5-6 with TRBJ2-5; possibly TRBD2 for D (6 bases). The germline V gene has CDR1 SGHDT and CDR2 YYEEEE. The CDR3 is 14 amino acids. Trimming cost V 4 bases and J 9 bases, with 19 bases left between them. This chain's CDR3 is CASSLGTGLLAQYF. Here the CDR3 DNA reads TGTGCCAGCAGCCTCGGGACGGGACTTCTGGCCCAGTACTTC.

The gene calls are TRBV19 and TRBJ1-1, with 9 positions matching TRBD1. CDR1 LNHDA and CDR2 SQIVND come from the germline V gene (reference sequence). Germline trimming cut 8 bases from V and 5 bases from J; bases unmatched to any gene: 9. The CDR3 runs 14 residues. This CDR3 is CASGTGTGETEAFF. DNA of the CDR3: TGTGCCAGTGGGACAGGGACAGGAGAAACTGAAGCTTTCTTT. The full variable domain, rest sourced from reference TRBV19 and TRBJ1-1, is DGGITQSPKYLFRKEGQNVTLSCEQNLNHDAMYWYRQDPGQGLRLIYYSQIVNDFQKGDIAEGYSVSREKKESFPLTVTSAQKNPTAFYLCASGTGTGETEAFFGQGTRLTVV.